The entry below describes one TCR beta chain. Its matching antigen is unknown. The sample originates from a study of beta chain features in type 1 diabetes. Study observations and caveats: For Type 1 diabetes patients, all four CD4+ subsets carried TCRB CDR3s that were moderately but significantly shorter.

The investigators reverse transcribed all of the isolated RNA, so they sequenced expressed TCRB transcripts. Libraries were prepared by immunoSEQ multiplex PCR; TCRdb keeps only in-frame clonotypes and omits some of them. The data contain a few hundred thousand clones, roughly 14% of them singletons. With 9 bases clipped from V and 4 bases from J, the junction kept 5 bases outside the gene matches. The germline gives CDR1 LNHDA, CDR2 SQIVND (reference sequence). The length of the CDR3 is 13 residues. The TCR originated in a man younger than 45 with type 1 diabetes. This chain links TRBV19 with TRBJ2-3; the match to TRBD1 covers 9 bases. The sequenced material came from naive CD4+ T cells from blood. Here the CDR3 DNA reads TGTGCCAGCCGGGACAGGGTCCCAGATACGCAGTATTTT. Encoded protein: CASRDRVPDTQYF.